The clone carrying this T cell receptor beta chain was observed a handful of times. Its antigen remains unknown. This sample is part of a study of beta chain features in type 1 diabetes. Germline V gives CDR1 SGHTA, CDR2 FQGNSA. The CDR3 consists of 15 residues. With 5 bases clipped from V and 2 bases from J, the junction kept 5 bases outside the gene matches. Study-wide results and limits: PCR might preferentially amplify shorter templates, equally in patients and controls. Among patients, naive, central memory and Treg TCRB repertoires appeared more similar than among healthy donors. For TCRB rearrangement, an influence of HLA type remained unresolved here.

Sequenced material consisted of expressed TCRB transcripts (all of the isolated RNA was reverse transcribed). This table comes from immunoSEQ multiplex PCR, and its TCRdb copy is limited to in-frame clones, with some not included. The table shows 450,000 to 600,000 clones, with 30% occurring only once. The chain has TRBV7-2 and TRBJ2-7; TRBD2 matches 11 bases. The sample was naive CD4+ T cells from blood. This receptor was identified in a man in his late teens or twenties in good health. CDR3: CASSPGLAAPYEQYF. CDR3 sequence (DNA): TGTGCCAGCAGCCCGGGACTAGCGGCGCCCTACGAGCAGTACTTC.